This is a list of T cell receptor beta chains from one sample in a study of cytomegalovirus exposure and HLA in healthy donors. Clones were sequenced by immunoSEQ multiplex PCR, and TCRdb holds only the in-frame ones, with some missing. This repertoire shows some 120,000 clones, approximately 89% found once; its top ten account for around 3.5%. The material sequenced was PBMCs. The receptors here all came from a man aged 25-40 years in good health and CMV-seronegative. Both conserved end residues are part of each CDR3. Each record gives: V gene, J gene, D gene, clone size, CDR3 protein, CDR3 DNA. A D gene is named only where the DNA matches it firmly. The listing skips clone size in some rows; elsewhere it reads once, few, many or a size class.

V gene: TRBV7-9; J gene: TRBJ2-7; D gene: -; clone size: -; CDR3 protein: CASSLGDSEQYF; CDR3 DNA: TGTGCCAGCAGCTTAGGAGACTCTGAGCAGTACTTC
V gene: TRBV4-1; J gene: TRBJ1-5; D gene: TRBD1; clone size: -; CDR3 protein: CASSTGLQGARGQPQHF; CDR3 DNA: TGCGCCAGCAGCACAGGCCTACAGGGGGCGCGTGGTCAGCCCCAGCATTTT
V gene: TRBV18; J gene: TRBJ1-2; D gene: -; clone size: -; CDR3 protein: CASSPDTLDIYGYTF; CDR3 DNA: TGTGCCAGCTCACCGGACACCCTCGATATCTATGGCTACACCTTC
V gene: TRBV19; J gene: TRBJ1-6; D gene: -; clone size: -; CDR3 protein: CASSIGGSYNSPLHF; CDR3 DNA: TGTGCCAGTAGTATAGGGGGCAGCTATAATTCACCCCTCCACTTT
V gene: TRBV6-5; J gene: TRBJ2-7; D gene: -; clone size: -; CDR3 protein: CASTGTFYEQYF; CDR3 DNA: TGTGCCAGCACAGGGACATTCTACGAGCAGTACTTC
V gene: TRBV18; J gene: TRBJ1-3; D gene: TRBD1; clone size: once; CDR3 protein: CASSPDRAGNTIYF; CDR3 DNA: TGTGCCAGCTCACCAGACAGGGCTGGAAACACCATATATTTT
V gene: TRBV7-8; J gene: TRBJ1-2; D gene: TRBD1; clone size: once; CDR3 protein: CASSPTQGGYGYTF; CDR3 DNA: TGTGCCAGCAGCCCCACTCAGGGGGGCTATGGCTACACCTTC
V gene: TRBV7-9; J gene: TRBJ2-3; D gene: -; clone size: -; CDR3 protein: CASSLAQGFADTQYF; CDR3 DNA: TGTGCCAGCAGCTTAGCGCAGGGCTTTGCAGATACGCAGTATTTT
V gene: TRBV12-5; J gene: TRBJ1-2; D gene: TRBD1; clone size: -; CDR3 protein: CASGLGDRGRGYTF; CDR3 DNA: TGTGCTAGTGGTTTGGGAGACAGGGGGCGCGGCTACACCTTC
V gene: TRBV6-5; J gene: TRBJ1-4; D gene: -; clone size: -; CDR3 protein: CASSYSTRPEGLFF; CDR3 DNA: TGTGCCAGCAGTTACTCGACACGCCCCGAGGGACTGTTTTTT
V gene: TRBV19; J gene: TRBJ1-6; D gene: TRBD1; clone size: few; CDR3 protein: CATKTGLYNSPLHF; CDR3 DNA: TGTGCCACCAAGACAGGGTTGTATAATTCACCCCTCCACTTT
V gene: TRBV11-1; J gene: TRBJ2-7; D gene: TRBD1; clone size: -; CDR3 protein: CASSFGPGDRPHEQYF; CDR3 DNA: TGTGCCAGCAGCTTCGGCCCAGGGGACAGGCCCCACGAGCAGTACTTC
V gene: TRBV5-1; J gene: TRBJ2-2; D gene: -; clone size: -; CDR3 protein: CASSLAGYTGELFF; CDR3 DNA: TGCGCCAGCAGCTTGGCGGGGTACACCGGGGAGCTGTTTTTT
V gene: TRBV11-2; J gene: TRBJ2-3; D gene: TRBD2; clone size: -; CDR3 protein: CASSEIRTSGGARDTQYF; CDR3 DNA: TGTGCCAGCAGTGAAATAAGGACTAGCGGGGGGGCACGAGATACGCAGTATTTT
V gene: TRBV19; J gene: TRBJ1-1; D gene: TRBD1; clone size: -; CDR3 protein: CASRIWDRALNTEAFF; CDR3 DNA: TGTGCCAGTAGGATTTGGGACAGGGCCTTGAACACTGAAGCTTTCTTT
V gene: TRBV28; J gene: TRBJ2-1; D gene: TRBD2; clone size: -; CDR3 protein: CASSFLGLAGNEQFF; CDR3 DNA: TGTGCCAGCAGTTTCCTAGGGCTAGCGGGCAATGAGCAGTTCTTC
V gene: TRBV29-1; J gene: TRBJ1-4; D gene: -; clone size: -; CDR3 protein: CSALIFGQSTNEKLFF; CDR3 DNA: TGCAGCGCCCTGATCTTTGGACAGTCAACTAATGAAAAACTGTTTTTT
V gene: TRBV11-1; J gene: TRBJ2-1; D gene: -; clone size: -; CDR3 protein: CASSQGPGPNNEQFF; CDR3 DNA: TGTGCCAGCAGTCAGGGCCCGGGCCCGAACAATGAGCAGTTCTTC
V gene: TRBV10-3; J gene: TRBJ2-1; D gene: -; clone size: -; CDR3 protein: CAISESTSVYEQFF; CDR3 DNA: TGTGCCATCAGTGAGTCGACTAGTGTCTATGAGCAGTTCTTC
V gene: TRBV6-5; J gene: TRBJ2-7; D gene: TRBD1; clone size: -; CDR3 protein: CASSYSGQMSYEQYF; CDR3 DNA: TGTGCCAGCAGTTACTCGGGACAGATGTCCTACGAGCAGTACTTC
V gene: TRBV30; J gene: TRBJ2-7; D gene: -; clone size: -; CDR3 protein: CAWSDRYIGYEQYF; CDR3 DNA: TGTGCCTGGAGTGACAGGTACATCGGCTACGAGCAGTACTTC
V gene: TRBV10-2; J gene: TRBJ2-3; D gene: TRBD2; clone size: -; CDR3 protein: CASSESTGGTQYF; CDR3 DNA: TGCGCCAGCAGTGAGTCGACGGGGGGTACGCAGTATTTT
V gene: TRBV6-6; J gene: TRBJ1-2; D gene: -; clone size: -; CDR3 protein: CASSYSGGSGYGYTF; CDR3 DNA: TGTGCCAGCAGTTACTCGGGGGGATCCGGTTATGGCTACACCTTC
V gene: TRBV19; J gene: TRBJ1-6; D gene: TRBD1; clone size: many; CDR3 protein: CASKPPDRVNSPLHF; CDR3 DNA: TGTGCCAGTAAGCCCCCGGACAGGGTGAATTCACCCCTCCACTTT
V gene: TRBV10-3; J gene: TRBJ1-3; D gene: -; clone size: -; CDR3 protein: CAIWGGRDRNTIYF; CDR3 DNA: TGTGCCATCTGGGGCGGCAGGGACAGAAACACCATATATTTT
V gene: TRBV14; J gene: TRBJ2-5; D gene: -; clone size: -; CDR3 protein: CASSRSQGPGTQYF; CDR3 DNA: TGTGCCAGCAGCCGATCTCAGGGGCCGGGGACCCAGTACTTC
V gene: TRBV5-4; J gene: TRBJ1-1; D gene: TRBD1; clone size: -; CDR3 protein: CASSSYRGNTEAFF; CDR3 DNA: TGTGCCAGCAGCTCGTACAGGGGGAACACTGAAGCTTTCTTT
V gene: TRBV15; J gene: TRBJ2-7; D gene: -; clone size: -; CDR3 protein: CATSSRTDPYEQYF; CDR3 DNA: TGTGCCACCAGCTCACGGACAGATCCCTACGAGCAGTACTTC
V gene: TRBV19; J gene: TRBJ1-1; D gene: -; clone size: -; CDR3 protein: CASRKTGTNEAFF; CDR3 DNA: TGTGCCAGTCGGAAGACAGGAACAAATGAAGCTTTCTTT
V gene: TRBV2; J gene: TRBJ2-5; D gene: TRBD2; clone size: -; CDR3 protein: CASTVSRLAETQYF; CDR3 DNA: TGTGCCAGCACAGTGAGTCGACTAGCGGAGACCCAGTACTTC
V gene: TRBV7-9; J gene: TRBJ2-3; D gene: -; clone size: -; CDR3 protein: CASSPGPRDHTQYF; CDR3 DNA: TGTGCCAGCAGCCCGGGTCCCAGGGATCATACGCAGTATTTT
V gene: TRBV5-1; J gene: TRBJ2-7; D gene: TRBD1; clone size: few; CDR3 protein: CASSSVPGQGEQYF; CDR3 DNA: TGCGCCAGCAGCTCCGTCCCGGGACAGGGCGAGCAGTACTTC
V gene: TRBV6-1; J gene: TRBJ2-2; D gene: -; clone size: -; CDR3 protein: CASTEPGKAPAGELFF; CDR3 DNA: TGTGCCAGCACTGAACCCGGGAAGGCGCCGGCCGGGGAGCTGTTTTTT
V gene: TRBV7-9; J gene: TRBJ2-2; D gene: TRBD1; clone size: -; CDR3 protein: CASSPTGAGELFF; CDR3 DNA: TGTGCCAGCAGCCCCACAGGGGCCGGGGAGCTGTTTTTT
V gene: TRBV25-1; J gene: TRBJ2-1; D gene: TRBD1; clone size: -; CDR3 protein: CASSDRYLDRSSYNEQFF; CDR3 DNA: TGTGCCAGCAGTGACCGGTACCTGGACAGGAGCTCCTACAATGAGCAGTTCTTC
V gene: TRBV13; J gene: TRBJ1-4; D gene: TRBD1; clone size: -; CDR3 protein: CASSLLGGRGQEKLFF; CDR3 DNA: TGTGCCAGCAGCTTATTAGGGGGTAGGGGGCAAGAAAAACTGTTTTTT
V gene: TRBV29-1; J gene: TRBJ1-2; D gene: TRBD1; clone size: -; CDR3 protein: CSVPTGGNYGYTF; CDR3 DNA: TGCAGCGTTCCTACAGGGGGGAACTATGGCTACACCTTC
V gene: TRBV29-1; J gene: TRBJ2-1; D gene: TRBD2; clone size: -; CDR3 protein: CSVVPGGQNEQFF; CDR3 DNA: TGCAGCGTGGTTCCGGGGGGGCAGAATGAGCAGTTCTTC
V gene: TRBV6-5; J gene: TRBJ1-4; D gene: -; clone size: -; CDR3 protein: CASSSRQTTNEKLFF; CDR3 DNA: TGTGCCAGCAGCTCGCGGCAGACAACTAATGAAAAACTGTTTTTT
V gene: TRBV4-1; J gene: TRBJ2-7; D gene: -; clone size: few; CDR3 protein: CASSQDTGFPEQYF; CDR3 DNA: TGCGCCAGCAGCCAAGATACAGGGTTCCCCGAGCAGTACTTC
V gene: TRBV7-9; J gene: TRBJ1-2; D gene: -; clone size: -; CDR3 protein: CASSLDRDYGYTF; CDR3 DNA: TGTGCCAGCAGCTTAGACAGGGACTATGGCTACACCTTC
V gene: TRBV9; J gene: TRBJ2-2; D gene: TRBD2; clone size: -; CDR3 protein: CASSVALAGAGELFF; CDR3 DNA: TGTGCCAGCAGCGTAGCCCTAGCGGGGGCCGGGGAGCTGTTTTTT
V gene: TRBV9; J gene: TRBJ1-6; D gene: -; clone size: -; CDR3 protein: CASSVGQKNSPLHF; CDR3 DNA: TGTGCCAGCAGCGTAGGGCAGAAAAATTCACCCCTCCACTTT
V gene: TRBV5-1; J gene: TRBJ2-7; D gene: TRBD2; clone size: once; CDR3 protein: CASSLEGLAGGPSYEQYF; CDR3 DNA: TGCGCCAGCAGCTTGGAGGGACTAGCGGGGGGGCCTTCCTACGAGCAGTACTTC
V gene: TRBV4-2; J gene: TRBJ2-2; D gene: TRBD2; clone size: -; CDR3 protein: CASSQDSGSGGTGELFF; CDR3 DNA: TGTGCCAGCAGCCAAGATTCGGGAAGCGGGGGAACCGGGGAGCTGTTTTTT
V gene: TRBV4-1; J gene: TRBJ2-2; D gene: TRBD1; clone size: -; CDR3 protein: CASSQTVGTANTGELFF; CDR3 DNA: TGCGCCAGCAGCCAAACGGTTGGGACAGCGAACACCGGGGAGCTGTTTTTT
V gene: TRBV11-2; J gene: TRBJ2-7; D gene: TRBD2; clone size: -; CDR3 protein: CASSFPTSGERTYEQYF; CDR3 DNA: TGTGCCAGCTCTTTCCCCACTAGCGGGGAGCGGACCTACGAGCAGTACTTC
V gene: TRBV7-9; J gene: TRBJ1-1; D gene: TRBD1; clone size: -; CDR3 protein: CASSYSGQEREAFF; CDR3 DNA: TGTGCCAGCAGTTACTCAGGACAGGAACGTGAAGCTTTCTTT
V gene: TRBV5-1; J gene: TRBJ2-7; D gene: TRBD1; clone size: -; CDR3 protein: CASSRAGTVYYEQYF; CDR3 DNA: TGCGCCAGCAGCAGGGCCGGGACAGTCTACTACGAGCAGTACTTC
V gene: TRBV28; J gene: TRBJ2-1; D gene: -; clone size: once; CDR3 protein: CASSVLPYNEQFF; CDR3 DNA: TGTGCCAGCAGCGTACTGCCCTACAATGAGCAGTTCTTC
V gene: TRBV11-2; J gene: TRBJ1-2; D gene: -; clone size: -; CDR3 protein: CASSLAAVSGAAYGYTF; CDR3 DNA: TGTGCCAGCAGCTTAGCGGCGGTCTCGGGTGCAGCCTATGGCTACACCTTC
V gene: TRBV4-1; J gene: TRBJ1-4; D gene: -; clone size: -; CDR3 protein: CASSPSLEKLFF; CDR3 DNA: TGCGCCAGCAGCCCGAGCCTCGAAAAACTGTTTTTT
V gene: TRBV5-6; J gene: TRBJ1-2; D gene: TRBD1; clone size: -; CDR3 protein: CASSLGPGTGRYGYTF; CDR3 DNA: TGTGCCAGCAGCTTGGGGCCCGGGACAGGGCGCTATGGCTACACCTTC
V gene: TRBV6-4; J gene: TRBJ1-6; D gene: -; clone size: few; CDR3 protein: CASSEGVSYNSPLHF; CDR3 DNA: TGTGCCAGCAGCGAAGGGGTATCCTATAATTCACCCCTCCACTTT
V gene: TRBV7-4; J gene: TRBJ1-4; D gene: -; clone size: -; CDR3 protein: CASSLMAGLNEKLFF; CDR3 DNA: TGTGCCAGCAGCTTAATGGCAGGGCTTAATGAAAAACTGTTTTTT
V gene: TRBV29-1; J gene: TRBJ2-1; D gene: TRBD2; clone size: -; CDR3 protein: CSGIGGGARSEQFF; CDR3 DNA: TGCAGCGGGATCGGCGGGGGGGCGCGTAGTGAGCAGTTCTTC
V gene: TRBV6-1; J gene: TRBJ2-2; D gene: -; clone size: -; CDR3 protein: CASSEGQVAGELFF; CDR3 DNA: TGTGCCAGCAGTGAAGGGCAGGTCGCCGGGGAGCTGTTTTTT